Listed here are 10 T cell receptor beta chains from one sample, sequenced in a study of T cell repertoires in cytomegalovirus infection. Using its own MiXCR run on the reads, TCRdb lists one record per CDR3 protein. The sample has some 300,000 distinct CDR3 sequences, roughly an eighth seen once. Material: PBMCs. These TCRs come from a human donor in good health (CMV status not recorded). Some clones in this sample may be carry-over from other donors' samples.

This clonotype was picked up many times. The genes are TRBV7-3 and TRBJ2-3; 8 bases match TRBD2. The germline V gene has CDR1 SGHTA and CDR2 FQGTGA. The trim removed 5 bases at V and 3 bases at J, leaving 7 bases unmatched. The CDR3 sequence is 15 residues long. The CDR3 DNA follows: TGTGCCAGCAGCCTGAGCGGGAGAACGACAGATACGCAGTATTTT. This sequence encodes CASSLSGRTTDTQYF.

Only a few counts were recorded for this clonotype. V usage is TRBV6-5 and J usage is TRBJ2-2; 7 bases line up with TRBD1. From germline, CDR1 is MNHEY and CDR2 SVGAGI. This CDR3 comprises 15 residues. Trimming took 5 bases from V and 1 from J; bases not matched to a gene: 4. The CDR3 region is CASSVRQGNTGELFF. The CDR3, as DNA: TGTGCCAGCAGTGTAAGACAGGGGAACACCGGGGAGCTGTTTTTT.

This clonotype was picked up a small number of times. One junction end disagrees with the germline gene, perhaps due to a read error. V is TRBV29-1 and J is TRBJ2-5, with 8 positions matching TRBD2. The CDR3 spans 14 residues. In germline, CDR1 is SQVTM, CDR2 ANQGSEA. The CDR3 bases are TGCAGCGTTGATCGGGGGGGCGACCAGGAGACCCAGTACTTC. Translating gives CSVDRGGDQETQYF.

This rearrangement joins TRBV7-2 to TRBJ2-1; TRBD2 agrees at 7 bases. V gave up 2 bases and J gave up 6 bases; unmatched junction bases: 7. The CDR3 is 15 amino acids. The germline V gene encodes CDR1 SGHTA and CDR2 FQGNSA. CDR3 bases: TGTGCCAGCAGCTTAATCCGACTAGCTGGCAATGAGCAGTTCTTC. It codes for CASSLIRLAGNEQFF.

The J gene is TRBJ2-3, the V gene TRBV9; 7 bases fit TRBD1. With V trimmed by 0 bases and J by 1 base, 2 bases remained unmatched. Germline CDR1 reads SGDLS; CDR2 reads YYNGEE. The CDR3 is 15 amino acids. The CDR3 loop reads CASSVADRGTDTQYF. Here the CDR3 DNA reads TGTGCCAGCAGCGTAGCAGACAGGGGCACAGATACGCAGTATTTT.

The rearrangement uses TRBV20-1 and TRBJ1-2; D gene unclear. V shed 0 bases and J shed 2 bases, with 7 bases lying between them. CDR3 length: 13 amino acids. Per germline, CDR1 DFQATT and CDR2 SNEGSKA (reference sequence). The CDR3 is CSAREPTNYGYTF. CDR3 bases: TGCAGTGCTAGAGAGCCTACGAACTATGGCTACACCTTC.

This chain uses TRBV15 with TRBJ2-7; weak D call: TRBD1 (5 bases). The V end was cut by 1 base, the J end by 5 bases, with 18 bases between. The germline CDR1 and CDR2 sequences are LNHNV and YYDKDF (reference sequence). This CDR3 spans 16 amino acids. CDR3 amino acids: CATSRVSGHRVHEQYF. The CDR3 nucleotides read TGTGCCACCAGCAGAGTGTCCGGACATCGGGTCCACGAGCAGTACTTC.

This clonotype was picked up many times. The genes are TRBV7-9 and TRBJ2-7; 8 bases align to TRBD1. The CDR3 extends over 14 amino acids. The ends lost 7 bases at V and 1 base at J; junction bases unmatched: 6. Germline assignment: CDR1 SEHNR and CDR2 FQNEAQ (reference sequence). As DNA, the CDR3 is TGTGCCAGCACTGCCGGGACAGGATCCTACGAGCAGTACTTC. It translates to CASTAGTGSYEQYF.

This clonotype came up many times. The chain recombines TRBV12-3 or TRBV12-4 with TRBJ2-3; maybe TRBD1 (6 bases). The CDR3 length is 15 residues. With 8 bases removed from V and 1 base from J, the gap between germline ends came to 16 bases. The CDR3 DNA reads TGTGCCAGCCGCCAGCGGCACAGGGGCACAGATACGCAGTATTTT. Encoded protein: CASRQRHRGTDTQYF.

In its sample, this clonotype was seen many times. The chain carries TRBV28 and TRBJ2-7, with 8 nucleotides matching TRBD2. In germline, CDR1 is MDHEN, CDR2 SYDVKM. The CDR3 has 13 residues. V was pared by 6 bases and J by 2 bases, with 3 bases of the junction left unmatched. The CDR3 region has the DNA TGTGCCAGCAGACGGGAGGGTACCTACGAGCAGTACTTC. Translation gives CASRREGTYEQYF. Full variable domain (outside the CDR3, taken from reference TRBV28 and TRBJ2-7): DVKVTQSSRYLVKRTGEKVFLECVQDMDHENMFWYRQDPGLGLRLIYFSYDVKMKEKGDIPEGYSVSREKKERFSLILESASTNQTSMYLCASRREGTYEQYFGPGTRLTVT.